This TCR beta chain was captured in a study of T cells after yellow fever vaccination. Germline V gene lookup returns CDR1 SGHDN and CDR2 FVKESK. There are 12 residues in the CDR3. V dropped 0 bases and J dropped 6 bases, with 6 bases sitting between them. This clonotype has just a few counts. Its specificity is unknown. One entry per CDR3 protein results from TCRdb running MiXCR on the 5' RACE reads. This table has more than 250,000 distinct CDR3 sequences, around 6.8% appearing once. Findings and limits, study-wide: A faster peak, day 5 versus 15, was reached by the weaker secondary response.

This specimen was PBMCs, taken approximately 40 days after the first yellow fever vaccination. The J gene is TRBJ2-7, the V gene TRBV14; the D is unclear. This clonotype was obtained from a man aged 18 to 29 who received the YFV17D yellow fever vaccine. The CDR3 loop is CASSQERSEQYF. The CDR3, as DNA: TGTGCCAGCAGCCAAGAGCGTAGCGAGCAGTACTTC.